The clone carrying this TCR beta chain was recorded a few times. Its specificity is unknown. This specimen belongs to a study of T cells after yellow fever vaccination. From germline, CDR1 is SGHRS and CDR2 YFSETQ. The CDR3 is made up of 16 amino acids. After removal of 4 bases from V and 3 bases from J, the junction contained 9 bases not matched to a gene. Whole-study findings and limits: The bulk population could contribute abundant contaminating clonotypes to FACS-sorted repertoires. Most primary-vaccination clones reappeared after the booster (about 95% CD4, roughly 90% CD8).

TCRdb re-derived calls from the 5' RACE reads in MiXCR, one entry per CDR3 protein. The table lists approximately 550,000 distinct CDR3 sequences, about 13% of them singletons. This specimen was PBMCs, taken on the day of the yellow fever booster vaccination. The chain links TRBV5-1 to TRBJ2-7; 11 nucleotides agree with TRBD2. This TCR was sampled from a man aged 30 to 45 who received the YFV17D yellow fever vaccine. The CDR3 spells CASSPVLAGVSYEQYF. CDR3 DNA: TGCGCCAGCAGCCCCGTACTAGCGGGAGTTAGCTACGAGCAGTACTTC.